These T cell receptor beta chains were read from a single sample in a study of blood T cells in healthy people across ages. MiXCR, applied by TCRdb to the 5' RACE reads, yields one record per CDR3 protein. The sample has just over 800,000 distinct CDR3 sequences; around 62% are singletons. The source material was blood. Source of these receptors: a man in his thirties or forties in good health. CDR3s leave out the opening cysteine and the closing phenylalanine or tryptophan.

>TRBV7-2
ASSITGGSYNEQF
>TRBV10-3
AISVGEVPDYGYT
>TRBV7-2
ASSLTRTGGLGEQF
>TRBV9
ASSVTGTEWETQY
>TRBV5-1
ASSPPFQVGYEQY
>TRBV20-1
SAGTSGGYSEQY
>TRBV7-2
ASSRSPRGGTETQY
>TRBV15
ATSRDYGPNEKLF
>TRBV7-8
AGSLVGENEQY
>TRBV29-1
SVGVSETSGSEEQY
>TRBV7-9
ASSSLTGTVNTEAF
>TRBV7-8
ASSLERQAGKNIQY
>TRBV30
AWRQGSYNEQF
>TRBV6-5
ASSLPGQEY
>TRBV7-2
ASSQPWDGETQY
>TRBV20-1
SANRGEEKLF
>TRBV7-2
ASSTNTGTGGSETQY
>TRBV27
ASSHRGVFNSPLH
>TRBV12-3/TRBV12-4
ASSFMWGADTDTQY
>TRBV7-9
ASTRSGTAAYEQY
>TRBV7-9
ASSLSTLTDTQY
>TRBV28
ASHLPGINYGYT
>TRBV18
ASSSRTDYNQPQH
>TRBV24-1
ATSDWTAVTDTQY